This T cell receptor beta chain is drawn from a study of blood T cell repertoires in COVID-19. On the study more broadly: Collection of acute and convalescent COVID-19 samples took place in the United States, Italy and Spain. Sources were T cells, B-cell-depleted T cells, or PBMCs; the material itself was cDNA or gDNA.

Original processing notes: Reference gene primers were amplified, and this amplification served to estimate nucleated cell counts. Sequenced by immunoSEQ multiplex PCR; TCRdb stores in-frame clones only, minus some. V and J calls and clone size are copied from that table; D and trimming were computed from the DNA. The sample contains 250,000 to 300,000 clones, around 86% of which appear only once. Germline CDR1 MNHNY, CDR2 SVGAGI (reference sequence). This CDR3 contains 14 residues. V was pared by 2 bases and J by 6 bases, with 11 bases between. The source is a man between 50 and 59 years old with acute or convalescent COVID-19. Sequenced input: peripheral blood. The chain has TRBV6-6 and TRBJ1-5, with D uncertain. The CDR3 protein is CASSYAERGQPQHF. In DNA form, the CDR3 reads TGTGCCAGCAGTTACGCAGAGCGAGGTCAGCCCCAGCATTTT.